A single sample gave rise to the 22 T cell receptor beta chains below, sequenced in a study of shared clonotypes between healthy human individuals. The data were produced by immunoSEQ multiplex PCR, yet TCRdb's version contains in-frame clones alone and is incomplete. Of 2 million to 2.5 million clones in the sample, 85% to 95% are singletons; the top ten hold approximately 0.41%. The specimen sequenced was naive CD4+ T cells from PBMCs. Regarding subset: CD45RA+ positively selected. The source is a man between 18 and 29 years old in good health. Some clones in this sample may be carry-over from other donors' samples.

In DNA, the CDR3 is TGTGCCAGCAGCCCCGGGACTAGCGGGATTGGCTCTTGGCAAGAGACCCAGTACTTC. Its protein is CASSPGTSGIGSWQETQYF. The chain combines TRBV11-3 with TRBJ2-5, with TRBD2 matching over 13 bases. The CDR3 extends over 19 amino acids. J lost 2 bases, V lost 5 bases, and 14 bases had no gene match. Germline values: CDR1 SGHNT, CDR2 YENEEA.

The rearrangement links TRBV9 to TRBJ1-1; 7 positions agree with TRBD1. There are 15 residues in the CDR3. J was trimmed by 5 bases and V by 3 bases; bases with no gene match: 10. CDR1 is SGDLS, CDR2 YYNGEE, per germline. CDR3 region: CASSATQGGGTEAFF. For the CDR3, the DNA is TGTGCCAGCAGCGCTACCCAGGGGGGAGGTACTGAAGCTTTCTTT. The whole variable domain, filled in from reference TRBV9 and TRBJ1-1, reads DSGVTQTPKHLITATGQRVTLRCSPRSGDLSVYWYQQSLDQGLQFLIQYYNGEERAKGNILERFSAQQFPDLHSELNLSSLELGDSALYFCASSATQGGGTEAFFGQGTRLTVV.

This clone was found once. As DNA, the CDR3 is TGTGCCAGTAGTGGACTGACAGGGGATACTGGAAACACCATATATTTT. This encodes CASSGLTGDTGNTIYF. The chain has TRBV19 and TRBJ1-3, with 8 bases fitting TRBD1. The CDR3 is 16 residues long. Germline V gene data show CDR1 as LNHDA and CDR2 as SQIVND (reference sequence). V shed 5 bases, J shed 2 bases, and the junction held 8 bases outside the gene matches.

Notes on this clone: Other DNA sequences within the sample encode an identical CDR3. The chain links TRBV5-1 to TRBJ2-1; D possibly corresponds to TRBD2 (6 bases). This CDR3 has 15 residues. Germline loops: CDR1 SGHRS, CDR2 YFSETQ. V gave up 0 bases and J gave up 2 bases, with 9 bases separating them. CDR3 bases: TGCGCCAGCAGCTTGGTTAGCGGACCCTACAATGAGCAGTTCTTC. This codes for CASSLVSGPYNEQFF.

Written as DNA, the CDR3 is TGTGCCAGCAGTTCCGACAGCCGCGGCAGGCCAGATACGCAGTATTTT. It codes for CASSSDSRGRPDTQYF. The V gene is TRBV6-6, the J gene TRBJ2-3, with D possibly TRBD1 on 5 matching bases. The CDR3 totals 16 residues. The V gene lost 4 bases and the J gene lost 4 bases, with 18 bases spanning the gap. Germline V lookup: CDR1 MNHNY, CDR2 SVGAGI (reference sequence).

This chain uses TRBV27 with TRBJ2-7; 8 bases align to TRBD2. CDR3 size: 16 residues. Per germline, CDR1 MNHEY and CDR2 SMNVEV (reference sequence). V lost 5 bases and J lost 0; bases outside the gene matches: 9. CDR3 sequence: CASSPRTSSSSYEQYF. CDR3 coding DNA: TGTGCCAGCAGTCCTCGGACTAGCTCCTCCTCCTACGAGCAGTACTTC.

The chain joins TRBV5-1 to TRBJ1-5, with 10 bases fitting TRBD1. Per germline, CDR1 SGHRS and CDR2 YFSETQ. The ends lost 5 bases at V and 7 bases at J; junction bases unmatched: 6. The CDR3 sequence is 14 residues long. CDR3 loop: CASSEGTGDQPQHF. In DNA form, the CDR3 reads TGCGCCAGCAGTGAGGGGACAGGGGACCAGCCCCAGCATTTT.

The V and J genes are TRBV7-6 and TRBJ2-7; 9 nucleotides align to TRBD1. Germline V gene lookup returns CDR1 SGHVS and CDR2 FNYEAQ. Germline trimming cut 1 base from V and 7 bases from J; bases unmatched to any gene: 8. This CDR3 contains 15 residues. CDR3 sequence (DNA): TGTGCCAGCAGCTTAGGTGGGACAGGGTTGGAAGAGCAGTACTTC. Translating gives CASSLGGTGLEEQYF.

This sequence joins TRBV21-1 and TRBJ1-1. TRBV21-1 is classified as a pseudogene. There are 17 residues in the CDR3. The CDR3 DNA reads as TGTGCCAGCAGCAAACCCGACTGGAGGTCGGTGAACACTGAAGCTTTCTTT. Translation: CASSKPDWRSVNTEAFF.

A note on this clone: The same CDR3 also results from other DNA sequences found in this sample. V usage is TRBV9 and J usage is TRBJ2-1, with a tentative D call TRBD1 (5 bases). From germline, CDR1 is SGDLS and CDR2 YYNGEE. V lost 3 bases and J lost 3, with 10 bases in between. The CDR3 is 14 amino acids. The CDR3 spells CASSGGDSYNEQFF. Here the CDR3 DNA reads TGTGCCAGCAGCGGAGGAGACAGCTACAATGAGCAGTTCTTC.

The J gene is TRBJ1-4, the V gene TRBV18; a weak D match, TRBD1 (5 bases). Germline V gene data show CDR1 as KGHSH and CDR2 as LQKENI. V was cut by 4 bases and J by 14 bases, with 20 bases left in between. The CDR3 has 14 residues. The CDR3 DNA reads as TGTGCCAGCTCACAGAGATCGGGGCCCCCAAATCTGTTTTTT. Translated: CASSQRSGPPNLFF.

Turning to this clone: Other DNA sequences in the sample encode the same CDR3. The V and J genes are TRBV18 and TRBJ1-1; D not certain. The germline V gene encodes CDR1 KGHSH and CDR2 LQKENI. This CDR3 contains 12 residues. Trimming took off 4 bases at V and 4 bases at J, with 7 bases between the two ends. The CDR3 region has the DNA TGTGCCAGCTCACGGGGAGGCACTGAAGCTTTCTTT. Translated: CASSRGGTEAFF.

The chain is built from TRBV19 and TRBJ2-2, with 8 bases lining up with TRBD2. V shed 6 bases, J shed 6 bases, and the junction held 9 bases outside the gene matches. This CDR3 spans 15 amino acids. Germline values: CDR1 LNHDA, CDR2 SQIVND (reference sequence). Written as DNA, the CDR3 is TGTGCCAGTAGACCGTCCGGGGGGGTTGCCGGGGAGCTGTTTTTT. This translates into CASRPSGGVAGELFF.

Remarks on this clone: An end of the junction does not agree with germline; a read error may underlie this. The gene calls are TRBV30 and TRBJ2-7, with D perhaps matching TRBD1 or TRBD2 (5 bases each). Per the germline V gene, CDR1 is GTSNPN and CDR2 is SVGIG (reference sequence). The CDR3 has 15 residues. The CDR3 sequence: CAWSEGSSLSYGQYF. The CDR3 region has the DNA TGTGCCTGGAGCGAGGGGTCTTCTCTCTCCTACGGGCAGTACTTC.

This clone was recorded a few times. CDR3 residues: CASSLVAGPIPEAFF. The CDR3 nucleotides are TGCGCCAGCAGCTTGGTCGCGGGGCCCATCCCTGAAGCTTTCTTT. The rearrangement uses TRBV5-1 and TRBJ1-1, with D perhaps TRBD1 (5 bases). CDR1 is SGHRS and CDR2 is YFSETQ in the germline V gene. This CDR3 contains 15 residues. V lost 0 bases to trimming and J lost 6 bases, with 15 bases between them. The full variable domain, rest sourced from reference TRBV5-1 and TRBJ1-1, is KAGVTQTPRYLIKTRGQQVTLSCSPISGHRSVSWYQQTPGQGLQFLFEYFSETQRNKGNFPGRFSGRQFSNSRSEMNVSTLELGDSALYLCASSLVAGPIPEAFFGQGTRLTVV.

The chain has TRBV10-3 and TRBJ2-1, with D possibly being TRBD2 (6 bases). V lost 3 bases, J lost 2 bases, and 17 bases lay in between. The CDR3 sequence is 17 residues long. CDR1 and CDR2 from the germline V gene are ENHRY and SYGVKD. The CDR3 DNA reads as TGTGCCATCAGTGACCCGGGACTGTCGAGCCCCTACAATGAGCAGTTCTTC. Its translation is CAISDPGLSSPYNEQFF.

The CDR3 nucleotides read TGTGCCAGCAGCTTCGACAAGATAGGCTACACCTTC. Its protein product is CASSFDKIGYTF. V is TRBV7-9 and J is TRBJ1-2; no reliable D call. Trimming took off 3 bases at V and 8 bases at J, with 10 bases between the two ends. CDR3 size: 12 residues. Germline V gene lookup returns CDR1 SEHNR and CDR2 FQNEAQ (reference sequence).

This rearrangement joins TRBV7-2 to TRBJ2-2; 11 bases are a match to TRBD2. The CDR3 sequence is 17 residues long. J gave up 4 bases and V 4 bases, and 8 bases lay outside the gene matches. In germline, CDR1 is SGHTA, CDR2 FQGNSA. The CDR3 bases are TGTGCCAGCAGCTCGCGACTAGCGGGATCGATCACCGGGGAGCTGTTTTTT. Translation gives CASSSRLAGSITGELFF.

V gene TRBV30 combines with J gene TRBJ2-1; a weak D match, TRBD2 (5 bases). The V gene lost 0 bases and the J gene lost 6 bases, with 18 bases spanning the gap. Germline V gene lookup returns CDR1 GTSNPN and CDR2 SVGIG (reference sequence). The CDR3 loop spans 16 amino acids. DNA of the CDR3: TGTGCCTGGAGTGTCGGGGTGGACGGGATTCGCAATGAGCAGTTCTTC. Amino acids: CAWSVGVDGIRNEQFF.

The rearrangement uses TRBV18 and TRBJ2-5; TRBD1 is a possible D gene (5 bases). The CDR3 runs to 15 residues. V was clipped by 6 bases and J by 3 bases, with 17 bases between them. Germline CDR1 is KGHSH and CDR2 is LQKENI. The CDR3 region is CASSRGQVGKETQYF. In nucleotides, the CDR3 is TGTGCCAGCTCCCGCGGACAAGTAGGTAAAGAGACCCAGTACTTC.

The chain joins TRBV28 to TRBJ2-7, with D maybe TRBD1 (5 bases). The CDR3 extends over 14 amino acids. Germline CDR1 MDHEN, CDR2 SYDVKM. V was pared by 7 bases and J by 3 bases, with 16 bases between. The CDR3: CASTTSGAFYEQYF. CDR3 nucleotides: TGTGCCAGCACCACATCTGGGGCCTTCTACGAGCAGTACTTC.

The chain combines TRBV6-6 with TRBJ2-5, with D tentatively TRBD1 (6 bases). The CDR3 is 16 amino acids. V dropped 6 bases and J dropped 5 bases, with 22 bases sitting between them. Germline V CDR1 and CDR2: MNHNY, SVGAGI (reference sequence). CDR3 nucleotides: TGTGCCAGCAGCGGAGATCGCAGGGGAGCGGTCGAGACCCAGTACTTC. Protein: CASSGDRRGAVETQYF.